The present T cell receptor (beta chain) was sequenced within a study of blood T cell repertoires in COVID-19. The ends were cut back, 11 bases at V and 5 bases at J, with 16 bases in the middle. The CDR3 covers 13 residues. Germline V lookup: CDR1 LNHDA, CDR2 SQIVND (reference sequence). TCRdb's table, derived via immunoSEQ multiplex PCR, lists solely in-frame clones and lacks some. The data hold 40,000 to 60,000 clones, with 85% to 90% observed a single time. This clonotype originated in a woman of 80 years or more with COVID-19, enrolled during active disease. The genes are TRBV19 and TRBJ1-5; D is perhaps TRBD1 (6 bases). Sequenced material: peripheral blood. Written as DNA, the CDR3 is TGTGCCGGGGGCCAGGCCTCATATCAGCCCCAGCATTTT. Its protein product is CAGGQASYQPQHF.